These 17 T cell receptor beta chains were sequenced from one sample in a study of T cell responses to AZD1222 COVID-19 vaccine. Generated by immunoSEQ multiplex PCR, the TCRdb table keeps only in-frame clones and is missing some. The sample shows over 65,000 clones, approximately 89% of them seen only once. The sequencing used peripheral blood, collected 28 days after the second AZD1222 dose. These receptors were obtained from an adult who received the AZD1222 COVID-19 vaccine.

The rearrangement links TRBV6-5 to TRBJ1-6; perhaps TRBD1 as D (5 bases). The CDR3 has 13 amino acids. Germline-derived CDR1 and CDR2 are MNHEY and SVGAGI. V was pared by 6 bases and J by 6 bases, with 9 bases between. The CDR3 DNA reads as TGTGCCAGCAGAACAGGACGTAATTCACCCCTCCACTTT. It codes for CASRTGRNSPLHF.

The chain is built from TRBV29-1 and TRBJ2-6; 8 bases map to TRBD1. The junction had 5 bases not matched to a gene; V was cut back by 0 bases and J by 4 bases. From germline, CDR1 is SQVTM and CDR2 ANQGSEA. The CDR3 extends over 16 amino acids. CDR3 sequence (DNA): TGCAGCGTTGAAGATATCAGGGGGCTAGGGGCCAACGTCCTGACTTTC. Translation: CSVEDIRGLGANVLTF.

This clone has only a few counts. This chain links TRBV7-2 with TRBJ2-2; TRBD2 agrees at 12 bases. This CDR3 spans 15 amino acids. V was clipped by 9 bases and J by 3 bases; unmatched bases: 5. Germline CDR1 reads SGHTA; CDR2 reads FQGNSA. CDR3 residues: CARPGLAGYTGELFF. The CDR3 nucleotides are TGTGCCAGACCTGGACTAGCGGGGTACACCGGGGAGCTGTTTTTT.

This chain links TRBV5-1 with TRBJ1-1; D is possibly TRBD1 (5 bases). The V end lost 4 bases, the J end lost 1 base, and 11 bases lay between the germline ends. Per the germline V gene, CDR1 is SGHRS and CDR2 is YFSETQ. The CDR3 is 14 amino acids. CDR3 coding DNA: TGCGCCAGCAGCCCGGGACCACAGAACACTGAAGCTTTCTTT. This encodes CASSPGPQNTEAFF.

This chain links TRBV19 with TRBJ1-3; D is ambiguous. In germline, CDR1 is LNHDA, CDR2 SQIVND (reference sequence). The CDR3 sequence is 14 residues long. V dropped 8 bases and J dropped 0 bases, with 11 bases sitting between them. The CDR3 DNA sequence: TGTGCCAGTTCTTACAGCAACTCTGGAAACACCATATATTTT. Its translation is CASSYSNSGNTIYF.

This clone was observed a handful of times. The chain carries TRBV1 and TRBJ2-7; no check of the table's D call, TRBD1, against the DNA was made. TRBV1 is assigned pseudogene status. The CDR3 has 15 residues. The CDR3 DNA reads TGCACCAGCAGCTTTAGAGGGACAGAGTACTACGAGCAGTACGTC. Its translation is CTSSFRGTEYYEQYV.

The chain joins TRBV7-9 to TRBJ2-1; D gene ambiguous. The CDR3 covers 14 residues. Per germline, CDR1 SEHNR and CDR2 FQNEAQ (reference sequence). V lost 2 bases to trimming and J lost 6 bases, with 11 bases between them. The CDR3 nucleotides are TGTGCCAGCAGCTTAAATCGAGAGGTCAATGAGCAGTTCTTC. Translated: CASSLNREVNEQFF.

This chain connects TRBV5-4 to TRBJ2-5; D might be TRBD2 (6 bases). V was trimmed by 0 bases and J by 1 base, leaving 13 bases between them. The CDR3 is 16 amino acids. Germline CDR1 reads SGHNT; CDR2 reads YYREEE (reference sequence). The CDR3 coding sequence is TGTGCCAGCAGCTTGGTATCTAGTAGCGGCCAAGAGACCCAGTACTTC. Protein: CASSLVSSSGQETQYF.

This sequence joins TRBV7-9 and TRBJ1-2; D may be TRBD1 (5 bases). In germline, CDR1 is SEHNR, CDR2 FQNEAQ (reference sequence). Trimming left V 2 bases short and J 8 bases short, with 18 bases between. This CDR3 is built from 15 residues. CDR3 loop: CASSLPLQGAVGYTF. CDR3 coding DNA: TGTGCCAGCAGCTTACCCCTCCAGGGCGCAGTAGGCTACACCTTC.

The CDR3 region is CASSLSGEYNEQFF. Here the CDR3 DNA reads TGCGCCAGCAGCTTGTCAGGGGAATACAATGAGCAGTTCTTC. The V call is TRBV5-1, the J call TRBJ2-1; perhaps TRBD1 as D (6 bases). This CDR3 is 14 amino acids long. The germline gives CDR1 SGHRS, CDR2 YFSETQ. Trimming shortened V by 1 base and J by 4 bases, and 9 bases separated the two germline ends.

This rearrangement joins TRBV2 to TRBJ1-6; 7 bases agree with TRBD1. CDR1 is SNHLY, CDR2 FYNNEI, per germline. The CDR3 extends over 15 amino acids. Trimming took 4 bases from V and 10 from J; bases not matched to a gene: 10. The CDR3 nucleotides read TGTGCCAGCAGTGGGGTGACAGGGACACGGTCACCCCTCCACTTT. Amino acid sequence: CASSGVTGTRSPLHF.

This chain joins TRBV18 and TRBJ1-1; D is ambiguous. The CDR3 is made up of 16 amino acids. Germline lookup yields CDR1 KGHSH and CDR2 LQKENI. Trimming shortened V by 2 bases and J by 1 base, and 14 bases separated the two germline ends. This chain's CDR3 is CASSPEVGHTNTEAFF. CDR3 nucleotide sequence: TGTGCCAGCTCACCAGAGGTCGGGCACACGAACACTGAAGCTTTCTTT. Full variable domain (missing parts from reference TRBV18 and TRBJ1-1): NAGVMQNPRHLVRRRGQEARLRCSPMKGHSHVYWYRQLPEEGLKFMVYLQKENIIDESGMPKERFSAEFPKEGPSILRIQQVVRGDSAAYFCASSPEVGHTNTEAFFGQGTRLTVV.

The chain is built from TRBV5-4 and TRBJ2-5, with D unclear. Looked up from germline, CDR1 is SGHNT and CDR2 is YYREEE (reference sequence). This CDR3 region has 15 residues. V lost 1 base and J 1 base, leaving 11 bases between the germline ends. The CDR3 sequence: CASSLFSQTQETQYF. The CDR3 DNA follows: TGTGCCAGCAGCTTGTTTTCCCAGACCCAAGAGACCCAGTACTTC.

CDR3 nucleotide sequence: TGTGCCAGTAGTATGGTCGCGGACTTTAACACTGAAGCTTTCTTT. This gives the protein CASSMVADFNTEAFF. The V and J genes are TRBV19 and TRBJ1-1; D unresolved. Per the germline V gene, CDR1 is LNHDA and CDR2 is SQIVND (reference sequence). The CDR3 is 15 residues long. The V and J ends lost 3 bases and 2 bases respectively, with 13 bases between them.

The V call is TRBV5-1, the J call TRBJ1-1, with D uncertain. The germline V and J ends were trimmed by 5 bases and 0 bases, with 11 bases remaining between them. The CDR3 runs 14 residues. Germline assignment: CDR1 SGHRS and CDR2 YFSETQ. CDR3: CASSSVGVNTEAFF. The CDR3 nucleotides are TGCGCCAGCAGTTCGGTTGGAGTGAACACTGAAGCTTTCTTT.

This sequence joins TRBV27 and TRBJ2-1; TRBD2 agrees at 11 bases. In germline, CDR1 is MNHEY, CDR2 SMNVEV (reference sequence). CDR3 length: 16 residues. V trimming: 2 bases; J trimming: 1 base; junction bases outside the gene matches: 1. The CDR3, as DNA: TGTGCCAGCAGTTTACTAGCGGGGGGTTCCTACAATGAGCAGTTCTTC. Protein: CASSLLAGGSYNEQFF.

This chain connects TRBV6-6 to TRBJ1-1; no definite D call. This CDR3 spans 16 amino acids. Between the trimmed V and J ends, which lost 1 base and 6 bases, there was a span of 18 bases. CDR1 is MNHNY and CDR2 is SVGAGI in the germline V gene (reference sequence). CDR3 in DNA: TGTGCCAGCAGTTACTTGAGTCCGCAAAGGTCTCCTGAAGCTTTCTTT. Protein sequence: CASSYLSPQRSPEAFF.